This T cell receptor beta chain is from a study of blood T cell repertoires in COVID-19. Data came from immunoSEQ multiplex PCR; TCRdb stores just in-frame clones and leaves some out. This table holds 350,000 to 550,000 clones, about 85% found once. CDR1 and CDR2 (germline): MDHEN, SYDVKM. V lost 5 bases and J lost 9; bases outside the gene matches: 7. The CDR3 consists of 13 residues. The receptor was isolated from a woman between 18 and 30 years old with acute COVID-19. The sample taken for sequencing was PBMCs or T cells enriched from blood (not recorded which). This chain links TRBV28 with TRBJ1-1; TRBD1 aligns across 9 bases. CDR3 DNA sequence: TGTGCCAGCAGTCCGCCCTACAGGGGGCAAGCTTTCTTT. Protein: CASSPPYRGQAFF.